This T cell receptor (beta chain) originates from a study of blood T cell repertoires in COVID-19. The CDR3 has 15 residues. In germline, CDR1 is SGHRS, CDR2 YFSETQ. Trimming removed 2 bases from V and 4 bases from J, with 13 bases in between. Sequencing was performed with immunoSEQ multiplex PCR; in TCRdb, only in-frame clones are kept and a portion is missing. The sample yields some 140,000 clones, roughly 84% seen once. The chain has TRBV5-1 and TRBJ2-1; tentatively, D is TRBD1 (5 bases). This sequence originates from a man aged 40-49 years with acute COVID-19. Sample: PBMCs or T cells enriched from blood (not recorded which). In nucleotides, the CDR3 is TGCGCCAGCAGCTTAGGGGTAGACCTTTACAATGAGCAGTTCTTC. This sequence encodes CASSLGVDLYNEQFF.